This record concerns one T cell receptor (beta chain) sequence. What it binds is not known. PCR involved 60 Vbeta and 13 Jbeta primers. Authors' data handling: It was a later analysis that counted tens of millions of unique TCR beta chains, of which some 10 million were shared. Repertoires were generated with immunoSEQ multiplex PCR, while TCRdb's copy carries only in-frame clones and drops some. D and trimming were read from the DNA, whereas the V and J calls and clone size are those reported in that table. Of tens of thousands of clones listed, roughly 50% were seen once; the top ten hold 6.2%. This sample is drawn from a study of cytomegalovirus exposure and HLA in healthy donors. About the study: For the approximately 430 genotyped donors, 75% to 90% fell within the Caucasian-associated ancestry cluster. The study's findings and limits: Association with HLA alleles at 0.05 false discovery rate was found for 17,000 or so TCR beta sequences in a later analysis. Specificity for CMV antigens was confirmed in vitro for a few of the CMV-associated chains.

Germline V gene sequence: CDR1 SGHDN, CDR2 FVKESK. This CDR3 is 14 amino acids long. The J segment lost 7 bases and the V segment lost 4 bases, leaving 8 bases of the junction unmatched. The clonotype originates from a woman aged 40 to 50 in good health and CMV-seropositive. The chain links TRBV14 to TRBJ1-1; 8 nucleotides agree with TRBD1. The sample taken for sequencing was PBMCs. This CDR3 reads CASSLDRGRGEAFF. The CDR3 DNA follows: TGTGCCAGCAGCCTAGACAGGGGTCGGGGTGAAGCTTTCTTT.